This T cell receptor beta chain came from a study of blood T cells in healthy people across ages. This clonotype was counted only a few times. A second about 6 to 12 cycle PCR used barcoded and J-beta primers. Each CDR3 protein is one row after TCRdb ran MiXCR on the 5' RACE reads. The repertoire includes about 1.6 million distinct CDR3 sequences, roughly 30% of them detected once, and around 10% sits in the top ten. Germline V CDR1 and CDR2: DFQATT, SNEGSKA (reference sequence). Trimming removed 7 bases from V and 0 bases from J, with 13 bases in between. The CDR3 extends over 14 amino acids. The sample comprised blood. J is TRBJ2-1 and V is TRBV20-1; D gene unclear. This clonotype was sampled from a woman younger than 45 in good health. The CDR3 is CSVLGTVSYNEQFF. In DNA, the CDR3 is TGCAGTGTCCTAGGCACCGTCTCCTACAATGAGCAGTTCTTC.